This T cell receptor (beta chain) derives from a study of blood T cell repertoires in COVID-19. Study in general: The United States, Italy and Spain were the sources of the acute and convalescent COVID-19 samples. PBMCs, B-cell-depleted T cells, or T cells provided the cDNA or gDNA that made up the material.

The CDR3 length is 17 residues. CDR1 and CDR2 (germline): SNHLY, FYNNEI. Trimming stripped 6 bases from V and 4 bases from J, with 24 bases between. How the authors handled the data: It was from reference gene primer amplification that nucleated cell counts were estimated. Sequenced by immunoSEQ multiplex PCR; TCRdb stores in-frame clones only, minus some. That table is the source of V, J and clone size, and D and trimming were worked out from the DNA. The table has some 250,000 clones, about 68% seen once. This clonotype was sampled from a woman aged 80 or over with acute or convalescent COVID-19. Sequenced sample: peripheral blood. J is TRBJ1-2 and V is TRBV2; D remains unclear. The CDR3 loop is CASSYGLGRSNTYGYTF. In nucleotides, the CDR3 is TGTGCCAGCAGCTATGGACTGGGCAGGTCCAATACCTATGGCTACACCTTC.